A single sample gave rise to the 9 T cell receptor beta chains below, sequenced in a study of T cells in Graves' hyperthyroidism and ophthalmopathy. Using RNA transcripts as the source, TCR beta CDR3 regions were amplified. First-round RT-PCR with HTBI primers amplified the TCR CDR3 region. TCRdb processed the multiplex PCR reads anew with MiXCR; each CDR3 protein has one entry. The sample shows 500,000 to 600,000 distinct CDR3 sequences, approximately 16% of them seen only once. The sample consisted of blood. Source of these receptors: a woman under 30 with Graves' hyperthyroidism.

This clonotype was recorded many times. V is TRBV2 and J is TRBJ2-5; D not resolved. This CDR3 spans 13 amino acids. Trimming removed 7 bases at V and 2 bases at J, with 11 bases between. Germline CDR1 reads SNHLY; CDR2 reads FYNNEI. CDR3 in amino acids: CASNPPNQETQYF. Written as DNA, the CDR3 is TGTGCCAGCAACCCCCCAAATCAAGAGACCCAGTACTTC. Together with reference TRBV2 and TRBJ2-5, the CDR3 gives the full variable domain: EPEVTQTPSHQVTQMGQEVILRCVPISNHLYFYWYRQILGQKVEFLVSFYNNEISEKSEIFDDQFSVERPDGSNFTLKIRSTKLEDSAMYFCASNPPNQETQYFGPGTRLLVL.

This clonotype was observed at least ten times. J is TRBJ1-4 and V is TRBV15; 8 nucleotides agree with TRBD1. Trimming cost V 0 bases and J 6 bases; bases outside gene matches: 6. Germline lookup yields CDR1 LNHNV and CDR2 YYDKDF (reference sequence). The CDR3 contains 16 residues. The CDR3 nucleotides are TGTGCCACCAGCAGAGATTTGCAGGGGGCTGATGAAAAACTGTTTTTT. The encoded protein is CATSRDLQGADEKLFF.

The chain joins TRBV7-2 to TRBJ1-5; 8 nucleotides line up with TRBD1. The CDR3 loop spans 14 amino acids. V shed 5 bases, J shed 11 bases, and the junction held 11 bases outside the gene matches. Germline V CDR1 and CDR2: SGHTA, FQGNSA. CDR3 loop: CASSKGQVQETQHF. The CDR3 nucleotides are TGTGCCAGCAGCAAGGGACAGGTCCAAGAGACCCAGCATTTT.

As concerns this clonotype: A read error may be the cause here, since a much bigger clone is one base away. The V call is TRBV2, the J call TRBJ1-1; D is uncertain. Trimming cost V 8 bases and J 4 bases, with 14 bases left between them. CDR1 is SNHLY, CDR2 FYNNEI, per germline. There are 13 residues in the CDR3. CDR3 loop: CASGNRPITEAFF. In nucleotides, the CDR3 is TGTGCCAGCGGGAACAGACCGATCACTGAAGCTTTCTTT.

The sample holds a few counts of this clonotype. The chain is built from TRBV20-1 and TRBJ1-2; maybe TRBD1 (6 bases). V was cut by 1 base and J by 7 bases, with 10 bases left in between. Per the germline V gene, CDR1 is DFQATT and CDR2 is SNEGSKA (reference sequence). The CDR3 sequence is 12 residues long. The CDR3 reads CSARAGEVGYTF. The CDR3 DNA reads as TGCAGTGCTAGAGCAGGGGAGGTTGGCTACACCTTC.

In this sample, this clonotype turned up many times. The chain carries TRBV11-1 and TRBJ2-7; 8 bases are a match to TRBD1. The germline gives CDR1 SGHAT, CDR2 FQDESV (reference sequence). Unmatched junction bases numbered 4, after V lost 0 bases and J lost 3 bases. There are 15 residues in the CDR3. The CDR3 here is CASSLARTGSYEQYF. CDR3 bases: TGTGCCAGCAGCTTAGCCCGGACAGGGAGCTACGAGCAGTACTTC.

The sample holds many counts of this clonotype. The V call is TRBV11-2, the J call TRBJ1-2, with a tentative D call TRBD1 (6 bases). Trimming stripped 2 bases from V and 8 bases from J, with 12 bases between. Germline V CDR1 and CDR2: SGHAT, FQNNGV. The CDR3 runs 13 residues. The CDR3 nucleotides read TGTGCCAGCAGCTTAAACAGGGAGGGCGGCTACACCTTC. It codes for CASSLNREGGYTF.

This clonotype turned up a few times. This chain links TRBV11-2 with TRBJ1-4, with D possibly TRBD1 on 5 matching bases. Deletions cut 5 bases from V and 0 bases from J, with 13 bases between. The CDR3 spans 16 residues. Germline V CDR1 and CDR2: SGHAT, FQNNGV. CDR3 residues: CASSPGHPATNEKLFF. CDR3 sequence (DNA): TGTGCCAGCAGCCCCGGACATCCGGCAACTAATGAAAAACTGTTTTTT.

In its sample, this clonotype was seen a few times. CDR3 sequence: CASKLAGEETQYF. The CDR3 nucleotides are TGTGCCTCGAAACTAGCGGGGGAAGAGACCCAGTACTTC. The chain joins TRBV10-3 to TRBJ2-5; TRBD2 matches 11 bases. The CDR3 runs to 13 residues. J was trimmed by 3 bases and V by 11 bases; bases with no gene match: 5. Germline V lookup: CDR1 ENHRY, CDR2 SYGVKD.